This record covers a single TCR beta chain. No antigen is known for it. These data come from a study of T cells in Graves' hyperthyroidism and ophthalmopathy. Germline CDR1 is SQVTM and CDR2 is ANQGSEA. The CDR3 length is 11 residues. The V gene lost 4 bases and the J gene lost 10 bases, with 14 bases spanning the gap. Whole-study findings and limits: Model-based prediction identified ophthalmopathy a median 6.5 months prior to its onset.

Investigators excluded patients with uncontrolled infection, other autoimmune disease, pregnancy or lactation. It was RNA transcripts that yielded the amplified TCR beta CDR3 regions. During a first-round RT-PCR of the TCR CDR3, the HTBI primer set was used. MiXCR, applied by TCRdb to the multiplex PCR reads, yields one record per CDR3 protein. The table lists fewer than 200,000 distinct CDR3 sequences, over 15% of them singletons, with roughly 28% in the top ten. The chain employs TRBV29-1 and TRBJ2-7, with D unclear. The sequenced sample consisted of blood. The sequence came from a woman in her 50s with Graves' hyperthyroidism. CDR3 residues: CSVALSSEQYF. CDR3 DNA sequence: TGCAGCGTTGCCCTTTCCTCCGAACAGTACTTC.